This is a list of T cell receptor beta chains from one sample in a study of T cells in Graves' hyperthyroidism and ophthalmopathy. TCRdb re-called the multiplex PCR reads with MiXCR, one entry per CDR3 protein. The table includes approximately 520,000 distinct CDR3 sequences, around 22% detected once. Material: blood. Receptor source: a woman under 40 with Graves' ophthalmopathy. Each CDR3 is given with its conserved first and last residue.

cdr3_aa v_call cdr3_length
CSATPGGHSYEQYF TRBV20-1 14
CASSLEGAGGPETQYF TRBV5-5 16
CASSREPYSGNTIYF TRBV12-3/TRBV12-4 15
CASSYRTGSYGYTF TRBV6-5 14
CASSEYVQGTQPQHF TRBV6-1 15
CASSLVGGGNTIYF TRBV7-8 14
CASSLSRTGWSEQYF TRBV27 15
CASSSPGGAFQETQYF TRBV12-3/TRBV12-4 16
CASSYAGRTNEQYF TRBV12-3/TRBV12-4 14
CASSLGTGGGDEAFF TRBV5-1 15
CASGNWKAGTTEAFF TRBV12-3/TRBV12-4 15
CASSYPAGSSNQPQHF TRBV6-2/TRBV6-3 16
CATSDKGNTEAFF TRBV24-1 13
CASSELAGGQETQYF TRBV6-1 15
CATSDRQATGLEQYF TRBV24-1 15
CASSFSGLALSGNTIYF TRBV12-3/TRBV12-4 17